Presented here are 21 T cell receptor beta chains from one specimen sequenced in a study of T cell repertoires in cytomegalovirus infection. TCRdb fed the reads into MiXCR, producing one record per CDR3 protein. The sample consists of approximately 260,000 distinct CDR3 sequences, over 15% of them appearing once. What was sequenced was CD8+ T cells from PBMCs. The receptor source for this set is a human donor in good health (CMV status not recorded). Some clones in this sample may be carry-over from other donors' samples.

The chain combines TRBV7-4 with TRBJ2-2; possibly TRBD2 for D (5 bases). V was cut by 5 bases and J by 3 bases, with 10 bases left in between. The CDR3 loop spans 14 amino acids. Germline V gene lookup returns CDR1 SGHVT and CDR2 SQSDAQ. The CDR3 reads CASSQTTDTGELFF. In nucleotides, the CDR3 is TGTGCCAGCAGCCAGACTACGGACACCGGGGAGCTGTTTTTT.

This clonotype was detected ten times or more. CDR3 coding DNA: TGTGCCAGCAGTATCCCCGATGGTCCGGTACAAGTGGCCCAGTACTTC. It is translated as CASSIPDGPVQVAQYF. The V call is TRBV28, the J call TRBJ2-5; D unresolved. CDR3 size: 16 residues. Germline V gene lookup returns CDR1 MDHEN and CDR2 SYDVKM. V lost 5 bases to trimming and J lost 9 bases, with 25 bases between them. Based on the CDR3 plus reference TRBV28 and TRBJ2-5, the full variable domain is DVKVTQSSRYLVKRTGEKVFLECVQDMDHENMFWYRQDPGLGLRLIYFSYDVKMKEKGDIPEGYSVSREKKERFSLILESASTNQTSMYLCASSIPDGPVQVAQYFGPGTRLLVL.

The genes are TRBV12-3 or TRBV12-4 and TRBJ2-1, with D hard to call. Trimming pared 5 bases from V and 8 bases from J, leaving 10 bases between. CDR3 size: 12 residues. This CDR3 reads CASSPDIYEQFF. CDR3 nucleotides: TGTGCCAGCAGTCCCGACATCTATGAGCAGTTCTTC.

This clonotype turned up a few times. The genes are TRBV5-1 and TRBJ1-3; a weak D match, TRBD1 (6 bases). The V end was cut by 4 bases, the J end by 0 bases, with 14 bases between. Germline V lookup: CDR1 SGHRS, CDR2 YFSETQ. The CDR3 extends over 16 amino acids. The CDR3 region is CASSPTDSFSGNTIYF. CDR3 DNA: TGCGCCAGCAGCCCCACGGACAGCTTCTCTGGAAACACCATATATTTT.

This sequence joins TRBV6-6 and TRBJ2-1; possibly TRBD2 for D (6 bases). Trimming took off 2 bases at V and 7 bases at J, with 12 bases between the two ends. The CDR3 consists of 14 residues. Germline CDR1 MNHNY, CDR2 SVGAGI (reference sequence). The CDR3 region has the DNA TGTGCCAGCAGTTACAGTCGGGGGTGGAATGAGCAGTTCTTC. The encoded protein is CASSYSRGWNEQFF.

V gene TRBV7-9 combines with J gene TRBJ1-1; D may be TRBD1 (5 bases). This CDR3 contains 14 residues. Germline V gene sequence: CDR1 SEHNR, CDR2 FQNEAQ (reference sequence). The ends were cut back, 3 bases at V and 7 bases at J, with 15 bases in the middle. In DNA form, the CDR3 reads TGTGCCAGCAGCTTTTCTGTGGGGCAGGGTGAAGCTTTCTTT. Translating it yields CASSFSVGQGEAFF. Variable domain in full (rest from reference TRBV7-9 and TRBJ1-1): DTGVSQNPRHKITKRGQNVTFRCDPISEHNRLYWYRQTLGQGPEFLTYFQNEAQLEKSRLLSDRFSAERPKGSFSTLEIQRTEQGDSAMYLCASSFSVGQGEAFFGQGTRLTVV.

This clonotype was seen a handful of times. The CDR3 DNA reads TGTGCCAGCAGCTTAGCGACAGGGGCCTACGAGCAGTACTTC. Residues: CASSLATGAYEQYF. V gene TRBV7-9 combines with J gene TRBJ2-7; the match to TRBD1 covers 8 bases. The CDR3 extends over 14 amino acids. Germline CDR1 reads SEHNR; CDR2 reads FQNEAQ (reference sequence). The V gene end was trimmed by 0 bases and the J gene end by 2 bases; junction bases not matched to a gene: 0.

In this sample, this clonotype turned up once. The chain combines TRBV28 with TRBJ1-2; tentatively, D is TRBD1 (6 bases). This CDR3 has 15 residues. Trimming pared 5 bases from V and 5 bases from J, leaving 18 bases between. Per germline, CDR1 MDHEN and CDR2 SYDVKM. The CDR3 nucleotides are TGTGCCAGCAGTCCACTAGGACAGCCGAGGTATGGCTACACCTTC. Its translation is CASSPLGQPRYGYTF.

The V and J genes are TRBV7-6 and TRBJ1-2; D is uncertain. Germline loops: CDR1 SGHVS, CDR2 FNYEAQ. Trimming cost V 1 base and J 7 bases, with 7 bases left between them. CDR3 length equals 12 residues. The CDR3 loop reads CASSLDGVGYTF. CDR3 DNA sequence: TGTGCCAGCAGCTTAGATGGGGTTGGCTACACCTTC.

This chain connects TRBV19 to TRBJ1-1; D is unclear. The CDR3 runs to 15 residues. V dropped 3 bases and J dropped 0 bases, with 11 bases sitting between them. Germline assignment: CDR1 LNHDA and CDR2 SQIVND (reference sequence). CDR3 DNA sequence: TGTGCCAGTAGTATCAGAGGGTACCTGAACACTGAAGCTTTCTTT. Amino acid sequence: CASSIRGYLNTEAFF. The complete variable domain, with remaining parts taken from reference TRBV19 and TRBJ1-1, reads DGGITQSPKYLFRKEGQNVTLSCEQNLNHDAMYWYRQDPGQGLRLIYYSQIVNDFQKGDIAEGYSVSREKKESFPLTVTSAQKNPTAFYLCASSIRGYLNTEAFFGQGTRLTVV.

The chain combines TRBV4-2 with TRBJ1-4, with D possibly matching TRBD1 (6 bases). The CDR3 loop spans 16 amino acids. V lost 0 bases and J 5 bases, leaving 13 bases between the germline ends. Germline-derived CDR1 and CDR2 are LGHNA and YNFKEQ. CDR3 amino acids: CASSQDKGGLNEKLFF. The CDR3 nucleotides are TGTGCCAGCAGCCAAGATAAGGGGGGCCTCAATGAAAAACTGTTTTTT.

In the case of this clonotype: One end of the junction does not line up with germline, which may come from a read error. The J gene is TRBJ2-7, the V gene TRBV12-3 or TRBV12-4; unclear D gene. CDR3 length equals 13 residues. CDR3 residues: CASSLSPAHDQYF. The CDR3 DNA is TGTGCCAGCAGTTTATCCCCTGCGCACGACCAGTACTTC.

V is TRBV6-2 or TRBV6-3 and J is TRBJ2-5; D gene ambiguous. The CDR3 extends over 16 amino acids. Germline CDR1 and CDR2: MNHEY and SVGEGT. V lost 2 bases, J lost 4 bases, and 17 bases lay in between. The CDR3 region has the DNA TGTGCCAGCAGTTACCGGGTCACCCGGACGGGAGAGACCCAGTACTTC. Its translation: CASSYRVTRTGETQYF.

This clonotype was recorded a few times. J is TRBJ2-3 and V is TRBV15; 9 nucleotides agree with TRBD2. Germline V gene data show CDR1 as LNHNV and CDR2 as YYDKDF (reference sequence). There are 13 residues in the CDR3. The J segment lost 6 bases and the V segment lost 3 bases, leaving 1 base of the junction unmatched. The CDR3 nucleotides are TGTGCCACCAGCAGGCTAGCGGGGGATACGCAGTATTTT. This codes for CATSRLAGDTQYF.

This sequence joins TRBV6-5 and TRBJ1-5, with D tentatively TRBD1 (6 bases). The V end lost 6 bases, the J end lost 2 bases, and 14 bases lay between the germline ends. The CDR3 length is 15 residues. Germline CDR1 and CDR2: MNHEY and SVGAGI. Here the CDR3 reads CASRLGGFGNQPQHF. In DNA, the CDR3 is TGTGCCAGCAGGTTAGGGGGGTTCGGCAATCAGCCCCAGCATTTT.

This clonotype was counted ten times or more. The chain employs TRBV7-9 and TRBJ2-2; D gene unclear. This CDR3 comprises 13 residues. In germline, CDR1 is SEHNR, CDR2 FQNEAQ (reference sequence). Trimming took off 6 bases at V and 2 bases at J, with 7 bases between the two ends. The CDR3 bases are TGTGCCAGCAGGGACCACAACACCGGGGAGCTGTTTTTT. Its protein product is CASRDHNTGELFF.

As for this clonotype: A much larger clonotype is one base distant, so this may be a read error. The chain is built from TRBV5-5 and TRBJ2-7, with unresolved D. Germline V gene data show CDR1 as SGHKS and CDR2 as YYEKEE (reference sequence). The germline V and J ends were trimmed by 0 bases and 2 bases, with 15 bases remaining between them. The length of the CDR3 is 16 residues. This chain's CDR3 is CASSLGMAWPPYEQYF. The CDR3 bases are TGTGCCAGCAGCTTGGGAATGGCGTGGCCCCCCTACGAGCAGTACTTC.

This chain's CDR3 is CASSPRAGNTIYF. The CDR3 bases are TGCGCCAGCAGCCCCAGGGCTGGAAACACCATATATTTT. This chain joins TRBV4-3 and TRBJ1-3, with D possibly matching TRBD1 (5 bases). The CDR3 is 13 amino acids. V lost 4 bases to trimming and J lost 2 bases, with 6 bases between them. Germline CDR1 reads LGHNA; CDR2 reads YSLEER.

Ten or more counts support this clonotype. The chain carries TRBV2 and TRBJ2-1; 10 bases line up with TRBD1. This CDR3 has 15 residues. Trimming took 8 bases from V and 2 from J; bases not matched to a gene: 6. Germline lookup yields CDR1 SNHLY and CDR2 FYNNEI. The CDR3 DNA follows: TGTGCCAGCCGTCAGGGACAGGGGACCTACAATGAGCAGTTCTTC. Translation: CASRQGQGTYNEQFF.

This clonotype was detected many times. The chain employs TRBV7-2 and TRBJ2-5, with D uncertain. CDR3 length: 16 residues. Germline V gene sequence: CDR1 SGHTA, CDR2 FQGNSA. V lost 7 bases, J lost 7 bases, and 25 bases lay in between. CDR3 coding DNA: TGTGCCAGCATTCCCCCCCGCGACGGCGCGGTAGGGACCCAGTACTTC. Translating it yields CASIPPRDGAVGTQYF.

This chain joins TRBV28 and TRBJ1-2; 8 bases match TRBD1. V gave up 6 bases and J gave up 8 bases; unmatched junction bases: 11. Germline V CDR1 and CDR2: MDHEN, SYDVKM. This CDR3 has 14 residues. The CDR3 DNA reads as TGTGCCAGCAGGTACAGGGGGAATCTATCGGGCTACACCTTC. This codes for CASRYRGNLSGYTF.